This note documents a single T cell receptor beta chain sequence. The data originate from a study of identical twins. V lost 2 bases, J lost 6 bases, and 16 bases stayed unmatched. The CDR3 totals 17 residues. MiXCR, run by TCRdb on the 5' RACE reads, gives a single entry per CDR3 protein. The table lists around 490,000 distinct CDR3 sequences, roughly an eighth of them singletons. The sample was also linked to a second study, of yellow fever vaccine responses in identical twins.

This TCR came from a woman aged 18-29 years in good health. The material sequenced was CD4+ T cells sorted from blood. V usage is TRBV12-3 or TRBV12-4 and J usage is TRBJ2-7; 7 bases fit TRBD2. The DNA of the CDR3 is TGTGCCAGCAGTTTAATCCTAGCGGACTCCTTCCTTCGCGAGCAGTACTTC. This translates into CASSLILADSFLREQYF.